This T cell receptor beta chain was retrieved from a study of blood T cell repertoires in COVID-19. Germline V gene sequence: CDR1 KGHSH, CDR2 LQKENI. CDR3 length: 14 amino acids. V lost 6 bases to trimming and J lost 6 bases, with 16 bases between them. The protocol was immunoSEQ multiplex PCR, while the TCRdb copy is restricted to in-frame clones and leaves out a portion. Of about 170,000 clones listed, approximately 81% are singletons. The TCR sequence derives from a man aged 18 to 35 with active or convalescent COVID-19. This chain joins TRBV18 and TRBJ2-3, with D perhaps matching TRBD2 (6 bases). The sequenced sample was peripheral blood. CDR3 bases: TGTGCCAGCTCGGTACTAGCTCCGGCTGATACGCAGTATTTT. Residues: CASSVLAPADTQYF.